The text below deals with one T cell receptor beta chain. Its antigen is undetermined. This entry is derived from a study of CD8+ T cells in alopecia areata. Study summary: The drug, oral tofacitinib, was given to treated patients at 5 to 10 mg twice daily. Study findings and constraints: Any link of baseline CD8+ expansion to response, resting on one nonresponder, remains uncertain. Persistence in scalp and blood during tofacitinib was observed for many expanded lesional clones. On tofacitinib, scalp clonality and expanded CD8+ clones among top 100 fell significantly.

RNA was isolated and reverse transcribed to cDNA, the sequencing template. The protocol was immunoSEQ multiplex PCR, while the TCRdb copy is restricted to in-frame clones and leaves out a portion. The sample yields thousands of clones, more than 60% seen once. The sample's treatment: oral pan-JAK inhibitor, 5-10 mg twice daily. The investigators collected lesional scalp punch biopsies and peripheral blood from alopecia areata patients. The ends were cut back, 3 bases at V and 6 bases at J, with 18 bases in the middle. The CDR3 runs to 15 residues. Germline V gene sequence: CDR1 LNHNV, CDR2 YYDKDF (reference sequence).

This rearrangement joins TRBV15 to TRBJ2-7; perhaps TRBD2 as D (7 bases). This material consisted of skin, taken at week 24, from a patient treated with tofacitinib. The receptor comes from a human donor with alopecia areata. In DNA form, the CDR3 reads TGTGCCACCAGCAGGTCGGGGGGCCTACCCCTCGAGCAGTACTTC. Its translation is CATSRSGGLPLEQYF.